Presented here are 32 T cell receptor beta chains from one specimen sequenced in a study of blood T cell repertoires in COVID-19. Generated by immunoSEQ multiplex PCR, the TCRdb table keeps only in-frame clones and is missing some. In the table there are about 180,000 clones, 82% of which are singletons. Source material: peripheral blood. All receptors come from a woman over 75 with active or convalescent COVID-19.

The chain couples TRBV2 to TRBJ1-2, with TRBD1 matching over 10 bases. The CDR3 runs to 13 residues. CDR1 and CDR2 from the germline V gene are SNHLY and FYNNEI. V gave up 6 bases and J gave up 4 bases; unmatched junction bases: 2. CDR3 residues: CASRDRGRYGYTF. CDR3 sequence (DNA): TGTGCCAGCAGAGACAGGGGGCGCTATGGCTACACCTTC.

CDR3 DNA: TGTGCCACTATGGAGGGGCCCATGGTCGGTGGCTACACCTTC. Protein product: CATMEGPMVGGYTF. The chain carries TRBV28 and TRBJ1-2; D may be TRBD1 (5 bases). Germline CDR1 is MDHEN and CDR2 is SYDVKM. The CDR3 has 14 amino acids. V was trimmed by 10 bases and J by 7 bases, leaving 22 bases between them.

The table lists this clone with a count of one. The chain recombines TRBV5-4 with TRBJ2-1; TRBD2 aligns across 8 bases. The trim removed 4 bases at V and 8 bases at J, leaving 14 bases unmatched. The germline gives CDR1 SGHNT, CDR2 YYREEE (reference sequence). The CDR3 has 16 residues. CDR3 coding DNA: TGTGCCAGCAGCAATCGTGTCAGCGGGAGTTCCGATGAGCAGTTCTTC. This gives the protein CASSNRVSGSSDEQFF.

The chain joins TRBV4-1 to TRBJ2-7, with 12 positions matching TRBD2. Germline V lookup: CDR1 MGHRA, CDR2 YSYEKL. This CDR3 is built from 15 residues. V shed 3 bases, J shed 1 base, and the junction held 1 base outside the gene matches. CDR3 coding DNA: TGCGCCAGCAGCCAGACTAGCGGGAGATCCTACGAGCAGTACTTC. Translated: CASSQTSGRSYEQYF.

This chain uses TRBV2 with TRBJ1-6, with D maybe TRBD1 (5 bases). The CDR3 consists of 14 residues. Trimming took off 1 base at V and 4 bases at J, with 5 bases between the two ends. The germline V gene has CDR1 SNHLY and CDR2 FYNNEI. The CDR3 loop is CASSEGQYNSPLHF. The DNA of the CDR3 is TGTGCCAGCAGTGAAGGACAGTATAATTCACCCCTCCACTTT. Based on the CDR3 plus reference TRBV2 and TRBJ1-6, the full variable domain is EPEVTQTPSHQVTQMGQEVILRCVPISNHLYFYWYRQILGQKVEFLVSFYNNEISEKSEIFDDQFSVERPDGSNFTLKIRSTKLEDSAMYFCASSEGQYNSPLHFGNGTRLTVT.

The J gene is TRBJ1-1, the V gene TRBV6-5, with a weak D call TRBD1 (6 bases). CDR1 and CDR2 (germline): MNHEY, SVGAGI. The CDR3 contains 15 residues. The V end was cut by 0 bases, the J end by 5 bases, with 13 bases between. CDR3 in amino acids: CASSYSNQGTTEAFF. The CDR3 nucleotides are TGTGCCAGCAGTTACTCGAATCAGGGGACGACTGAAGCTTTCTTT.

The chain has TRBV9 and TRBJ1-6, with TRBD1 identical over 11 bases. The CDR3 length is 18 residues. Per the germline V gene, CDR1 is SGDLS and CDR2 is YYNGEE. J gave up 7 bases and V 0 bases, and 9 bases lay outside the gene matches. CDR3 in DNA: TGTGCCAGCAGCGTAGATGGGACAGGGGGAATGGGGAATTCACCCCTCCACTTT. Translating gives CASSVDGTGGMGNSPLHF.

This rearrangement joins TRBV2 to TRBJ2-5; 7 bases agree with TRBD1. V lost 0 bases and J lost 2; bases outside the gene matches: 3. The CDR3 contains 15 residues. CDR1 is SNHLY and CDR2 is FYNNEI in the germline V gene. The chain's CDR3 is CASSEASTGQETQYF. CDR3 sequence (DNA): TGTGCCAGCAGTGAAGCCTCGACAGGGCAAGAGACCCAGTACTTC.

V usage is TRBV10-3 and J usage is TRBJ2-1; the D gene is possibly TRBD2 (5 bases). The length of the CDR3 is 17 residues. V was shortened by 0 bases and J by 6 bases, with 18 bases between the two germline ends. From germline, CDR1 is ENHRY and CDR2 SYGVKD. The CDR3 bases are TGTGCCATCAGTGAGTCCCAGTTGACTAACGTTCCCAATGAGCAGTTCTTC. As protein: CAISESQLTNVPNEQFF.

The CDR3 protein is CASSDTSLNYGYTF. The CDR3 coding sequence is TGTGCCAGCAGTGATACGAGCCTTAACTATGGCTACACCTTC. The chain uses TRBV2 and TRBJ1-2, with no clear D. V lost 3 bases to trimming and J lost 1 base, with 9 bases between them. This CDR3 contains 14 residues. Germline loops: CDR1 SNHLY, CDR2 FYNNEI.

The DNA for the CDR3 is TGTGCCAGCAGCCCGGGACTAGCAATATCCGAGCAGTACTTC. Translating it yields CASSPGLAISEQYF. J is TRBJ2-7 and V is TRBV5-4, with 9 bases lining up with TRBD2. The V gene's germline CDR1 is SGHNT and CDR2 YYREEE (reference sequence). The CDR3 totals 14 residues. V gave up 4 bases and J gave up 6 bases; unmatched junction bases: 8. Combining the CDR3 with reference TRBV5-4 and TRBJ2-7 gives the whole variable domain ETGVTQSPTHLIKTRGQQVTLRCSSQSGHNTVSWYQQALGQGPQFIFQYYREEENGRGNFPPRFSGLQFPNYSSELNVNALELDDSALYLCASSPGLAISEQYFGPGTRLTVT.

V gene TRBV28 combines with J gene TRBJ2-1; no reliable D call. V lost 4 bases to trimming and J lost 7 bases, with 20 bases between them. CDR1 is MDHEN, CDR2 SYDVKM, per germline. The CDR3 is 16 residues long. The CDR3 coding sequence is TGTGCCAGCAGTTCCAGGTTTGGTATCGCGTATAATGAGCAGTTCTTC. Translation: CASSSRFGIAYNEQFF. The whole variable domain, remainder taken from reference TRBV28 and TRBJ2-1, is DVKVTQSSRYLVKRTGEKVFLECVQDMDHENMFWYRQDPGLGLRLIYFSYDVKMKEKGDIPEGYSVSREKKERFSLILESASTNQTSMYLCASSSRFGIAYNEQFFGPGTRLTVL.

V and J are TRBV19 and TRBJ1-5; D is possibly TRBD1 (5 bases). This CDR3 contains 15 residues. Per germline, CDR1 LNHDA and CDR2 SQIVND (reference sequence). V was pared by 8 bases and J by 0 bases, with 14 bases between. CDR3 residues: CASDVRENSNQPQHF. CDR3 nucleotides: TGTGCCAGTGACGTCAGGGAAAATAGCAATCAGCCCCAGCATTTT.

The chain has TRBV5-6 and TRBJ1-5, with 7 bases lining up with TRBD1. CDR1 is SGHDT and CDR2 is YYEEEE in the germline V gene. This CDR3 comprises 15 residues. With V trimmed by 2 bases and J by 2 bases, 4 bases remained unmatched. The CDR3 DNA follows: TGTGCCAGCAGCTTCAAGGGGGCGGGCAATCAGCCCCAGCATTTT. It specifies CASSFKGAGNQPQHF.

The gene calls are TRBV29-1 and TRBJ2-7; possible D gene TRBD1, 6 bases. The germline V and J ends were trimmed by 0 bases and 7 bases, with 13 bases remaining between them. The germline V gene has CDR1 SQVTM and CDR2 ANQGSEA. The CDR3 extends over 13 amino acids. DNA for the CDR3: TGCAGCGTTGAAGATCGTACAGGGTTTGAGCAGTACTTC. Amino acid sequence: CSVEDRTGFEQYF.

The gene calls are TRBV6-5 and TRBJ1-5; weak D call: TRBD1 (5 bases). The ends were cut back, 6 bases at V and 0 bases at J, with 12 bases in the middle. The germline V gene encodes CDR1 MNHEY and CDR2 SVGAGI. CDR3 length equals 15 residues. CDR3 in DNA: TGTGCCAGCAGGAGACAGAAGTATAGCAATCAGCCCCAGCATTTT. Protein product: CASRRQKYSNQPQHF.

This chain uses TRBV5-1 with TRBJ2-1; 13 bases are shared with TRBD2. The CDR3 length is 16 residues. CDR1 and CDR2 (germline): SGHRS, YFSETQ. V trimming: 3 bases; J trimming: 3 bases; junction bases outside the gene matches: 3. As DNA, the CDR3 is TGCGCCAGCAGCTGGGGACTAGCGGGGATCTACAATGAGCAGTTCTTC. Translation: CASSWGLAGIYNEQFF.

V and J are TRBV5-1 and TRBJ2-1; 7 nucleotides match TRBD2. Trimming at V came to 0 bases and at J to 6 bases, leaving 9 bases not matched to a gene. Germline assignment: CDR1 SGHRS and CDR2 YFSETQ. The CDR3 is 16 residues long. For the CDR3, the DNA is TGCGCCAGCAGCTTGGCCCCGGGACTACCCAGCAATGAGCAGTTCTTC. Translating it yields CASSLAPGLPSNEQFF.

V usage is TRBV19 and J usage is TRBJ2-1, with 8 positions matching TRBD2. The CDR3 sequence is 18 residues long. Germline-derived CDR1 and CDR2 are LNHDA and SQIVND (reference sequence). Germline trimming cut 7 bases from V and 0 bases from J; bases unmatched to any gene: 14. CDR3 coding DNA: TGTGCCAGTACCGCACCCCTAGCGGGCCTCAACTCCTACAATGAGCAGTTCTTC. It is translated as CASTAPLAGLNSYNEQFF.

This clone was picked up many times. The chain carries TRBV6-5 and TRBJ1-6; D is undetermined. The V gene lost 6 bases and the J gene lost 7 bases, with 13 bases spanning the gap. The CDR3 contains 14 residues. CDR1 is MNHEY and CDR2 is SVGAGI in the germline V gene. Here the CDR3 DNA reads TGTGCCAGCAGACAGCCCGGCACGAATTCACCCCTCCACTTT. Protein product: CASRQPGTNSPLHF.

The V call is TRBV24-1, the J call TRBJ2-2; 8 positions agree with TRBD1. Trimming took 3 bases from V and 6 from J; bases not matched to a gene: 2. The length of the CDR3 is 14 residues. The V gene's germline CDR1 is KGHDR and CDR2 SFDVKD. The chain's CDR3 is CATSDPGGPGELFF. CDR3 coding DNA: TGTGCCACCAGTGATCCAGGGGGCCCCGGGGAGCTGTTTTTT.

The chain recombines TRBV5-1 with TRBJ1-2; D unclear. V was trimmed by 0 bases and J by 2 bases, leaving 5 bases between them. CDR3 length: 13 amino acids. Germline assignment: CDR1 SGHRS and CDR2 YFSETQ. CDR3 sequence (DNA): TGCGCCAGCAGCTTGGACGGGAACTATGGCTACACCTTC. Its translation is CASSLDGNYGYTF.

The chain has TRBV15 and TRBJ2-1, with 8 bases aligning to TRBD1. Losses at the gene ends were 3 bases for V and 10 bases for J; bases not matched to a gene: 5. This CDR3 is built from 13 residues. Looked up from germline, CDR1 is LNHNV and CDR2 is YYDKDF (reference sequence). CDR3 DNA: TGTGCCACCAGCAGGGACAGGGTAGGCGAGCAGTTCTTC. It specifies CATSRDRVGEQFF. The full variable domain, completed using reference TRBV15 and TRBJ2-1, is DAMVIQNPRYQVTQFGKPVTLSCSQTLNHNVMYWYQQKSSQAPKLLFHYYDKDFNNEADTPDNFQSRRPNTSFCFLDIRSPGLGDTAMYLCATSRDRVGEQFFGPGTRLTVL.

The chain combines TRBV2 with TRBJ1-1; 8 bases are shared with TRBD1. Germline-derived CDR1 and CDR2 are SNHLY and FYNNEI. The CDR3 has 13 residues. V gave up 4 bases and J gave up 7 bases; unmatched junction bases: 5. As DNA, the CDR3 is TGTGCCAGCAGTGGGAGGACAGGGTATGAAGCTTTCTTT. Translated: CASSGRTGYEAFF.

V usage is TRBV5-4 and J usage is TRBJ2-3; D possibly corresponds to TRBD1 (6 bases). The germline V and J ends were trimmed by 0 bases and 2 bases, with 13 bases remaining between them. Germline CDR1 and CDR2: SGHNT and YYREEE (reference sequence). This CDR3 has 16 amino acids. The CDR3 region is CASSLGADRLTDTQYF. CDR3 in DNA: TGTGCCAGCAGCTTGGGAGCGGACAGACTCACAGATACGCAGTATTTT. The variable domain in full, completed from reference TRBV5-4 and TRBJ2-3, reads ETGVTQSPTHLIKTRGQQVTLRCSSQSGHNTVSWYQQALGQGPQFIFQYYREEENGRGNFPPRFSGLQFPNYSSELNVNALELDDSALYLCASSLGADRLTDTQYFGPGTRLTVL.

The chain employs TRBV5-8 and TRBJ2-5; 9 bases align to TRBD2. Germline assignment: CDR1 SGHTS and CDR2 YDEGEE. The CDR3 contains 16 residues. J lost 7 bases, V lost 3 bases, and 13 bases had no gene match. In nucleotides, the CDR3 is TGTGCCAGCAGCTCGAGAACTAGCGGGCTAGTTGGGACCCAGTACTTC. Amino acid sequence: CASSSRTSGLVGTQYF.

This sequence joins TRBV28 and TRBJ1-2; tentatively, D is TRBD1 (6 bases). The CDR3 extends over 17 amino acids. Trimming took off 3 bases at V and 3 bases at J, with 20 bases between the two ends. Germline-derived CDR1 and CDR2 are MDHEN and SYDVKM. CDR3 sequence reads: CASSFTFHREGDYGYTF. As DNA, the CDR3 is TGTGCCAGCAGTTTCACGTTTCACAGGGAAGGGGACTATGGCTACACCTTC.

This clone was seen more than once but under ten times. The rearrangement uses TRBV15 and TRBJ2-5, with 8 bases matching TRBD2. The CDR3 length is 16 residues. V dropped 0 bases and J dropped 5; count of bases not matched to a gene: 8. Germline CDR1 LNHNV, CDR2 YYDKDF (reference sequence). The chain's CDR3 is CATSRERGTSLETQYF. For the CDR3, the DNA is TGTGCCACCAGCAGAGAGAGGGGGACTAGTTTGGAGACCCAGTACTTC.

This chain uses TRBV5-4 with TRBJ1-5, with 7 positions matching TRBD1. The J segment lost 3 bases and the V segment lost 4 bases, leaving 4 bases of the junction unmatched. This CDR3 has 14 residues. CDR1 is SGHNT, CDR2 YYREEE, per germline (reference sequence). The CDR3 DNA reads as TGTGCCAGCAGCCTTACAGGGGACAATCAGCCCCAGCATTTT. As protein: CASSLTGDNQPQHF.

V gene TRBV3-1 (or the pseudogene TRBV3-2) combines with J gene TRBJ1-2; TRBD1 aligns across 9 bases. This CDR3 is built from 13 residues. V shed 6 bases, J shed 5 bases, and the junction held 4 bases outside the gene matches. Per germline, CDR1 LGHDT and CDR2 YNNKEL (reference sequence). The CDR3 here is CASSHRGQYGYTF. CDR3 nucleotide sequence: TGTGCCAGCAGTCACAGGGGGCAGTATGGCTACACCTTC.

V usage is TRBV9 and J usage is TRBJ2-2; a possible D gene is TRBD1 (5 bases). The ends were cut back, 2 bases at V and 2 bases at J, with 10 bases in the middle. The CDR3 is 15 residues long. Per germline, CDR1 SGDLS and CDR2 YYNGEE. Here the CDR3 reads CASSVLQGNTGELFF. CDR3 nucleotides: TGTGCCAGCAGCGTCCTCCAGGGAAACACCGGGGAGCTGTTTTTT.

The chain joins TRBV9 to TRBJ2-1; 8 bases are a match to TRBD2. Trimming took 1 base from V and 0 from J; bases not matched to a gene: 3. Germline CDR1 is SGDLS and CDR2 is YYNGEE. This CDR3 has 16 residues. CDR3 nucleotides: TGTGCCAGCAGCGTAAGGAGCGGGGGCTCCTACAATGAGCAGTTCTTC. It specifies CASSVRSGGSYNEQFF. Drawing the rest from reference TRBV9 and TRBJ2-1, the complete variable domain is DSGVTQTPKHLITATGQRVTLRCSPRSGDLSVYWYQQSLDQGLQFLIQYYNGEERAKGNILERFSAQQFPDLHSELNLSSLELGDSALYFCASSVRSGGSYNEQFFGPGTRLTVL.